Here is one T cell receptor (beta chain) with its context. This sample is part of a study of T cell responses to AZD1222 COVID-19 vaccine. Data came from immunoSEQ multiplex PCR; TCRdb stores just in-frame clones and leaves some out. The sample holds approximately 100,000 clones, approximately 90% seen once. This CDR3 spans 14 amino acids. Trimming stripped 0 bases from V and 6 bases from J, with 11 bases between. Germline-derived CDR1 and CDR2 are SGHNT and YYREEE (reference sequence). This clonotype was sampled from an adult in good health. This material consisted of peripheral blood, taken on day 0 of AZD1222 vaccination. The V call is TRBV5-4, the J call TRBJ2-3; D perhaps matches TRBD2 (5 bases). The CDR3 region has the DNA TGTGCCAGCAGCTTGGGTGGGAGAGAGGATACGCAGTATTTT. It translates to CASSLGGREDTQYF.